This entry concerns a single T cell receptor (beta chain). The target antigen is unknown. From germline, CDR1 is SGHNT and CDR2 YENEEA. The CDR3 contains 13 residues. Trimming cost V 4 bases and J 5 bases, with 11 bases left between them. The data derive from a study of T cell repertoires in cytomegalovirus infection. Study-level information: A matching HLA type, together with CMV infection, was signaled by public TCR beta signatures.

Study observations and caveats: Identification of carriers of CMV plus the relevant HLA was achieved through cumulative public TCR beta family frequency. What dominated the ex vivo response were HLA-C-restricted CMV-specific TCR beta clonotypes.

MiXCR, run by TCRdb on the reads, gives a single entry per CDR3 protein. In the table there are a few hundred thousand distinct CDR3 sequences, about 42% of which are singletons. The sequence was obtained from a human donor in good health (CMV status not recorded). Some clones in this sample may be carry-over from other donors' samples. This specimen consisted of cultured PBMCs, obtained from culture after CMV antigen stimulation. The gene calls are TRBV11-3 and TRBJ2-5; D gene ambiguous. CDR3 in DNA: TGTGCCAGCAGCTCCGACCAGTTGGAGACCCAGTACTTC. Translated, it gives CASSSDQLETQYF.